Listed below are T cell receptor beta chains from one sample, sequenced in a study of T cells after yellow fever vaccination. TCRdb processed the 5' RACE reads anew with MiXCR; each CDR3 protein has one entry. Of 110,000 to 150,000 distinct CDR3 sequences in the sample, 5% to 7.5% were seen once. Sequencing used CD4+ T cells sorted from PBMCs, obtained 10 days after the yellow fever booster vaccination. The origin of the receptors is a man in his thirties or forties who received the YFV17D yellow fever vaccine. The CDR3 runs from the conserved cysteine through the conserved F or W. D genes are given only for firm matches. Only part of the rows carry a size: once, few, many, or a class if the clone is expanded.

16	many	TRBV7-3	TRBJ2-2	TRBD1	TGTGCCAGCAGCCCCTCAGGGACAGGGCGGACCGGGGAGCTGTTTTTT	CASSPSGTGRTGELFF
13	many	TRBV2	TRBJ1-5	TRBD1	TGTGCCAGCAGTGACCAGGGGGGTCAGCCCCAGCATTTT	CASSDQGGQPQHF
14	many	TRBV5-5	TRBJ1-2	-	TGTGCCAGCAGCTTGAGGGGCGAGAACTATGGCTACACCTTC	CASSLRGENYGYTF
14	many	TRBV7-2	TRBJ1-3	-	TGTGCCAGCAGCTTAGGGGTCTCTGGAAACACCATATATTTT	CASSLGVSGNTIYF
17	many	TRBV19	TRBJ2-7	-	TGTGCCAGTAGTCGGGCAGAAAATAAGGCTTACTCCTACGAGCAGTACTTC	CASSRAENKAYSYEQYF
14	many	TRBV7-9	TRBJ2-7	TRBD1	TGTGCCAGCAGCCCCCGGGACAGGGGCTACGAGCAGTACTTC	CASSPRDRGYEQYF
14	many	TRBV30	TRBJ2-7	TRBD1	TGTGCCTGGAGTCGCCCCGGGACAGTGTATGAGCAGTACTTC	CAWSRPGTVYEQYF
14	many	TRBV4-3	TRBJ2-3	-	TGCGCCAGCAGCCTGGATTTTAGCACAGATACGCAGTATTTT	CASSLDFSTDTQYF
19	many	TRBV11-1	TRBJ2-1	TRBD2	TGTGCCAGCAGCTCCCCGGGACTAGCGGTCATATTCTCCTACAATGAGCAGTTCTTC	CASSSPGLAVIFSYNEQFF
15	-	TRBV28	TRBJ2-5	-	TGTGCCAGCAGCGCGGGACTGAAATACCAAGAGACCCAGTACTTC	CASSAGLKYQETQYF
16	many	TRBV7-2	TRBJ2-7	TRBD2	TGTGCCAGCAGCGTTGGGACTAGCGGGAGTCGTTACGAGCAGTACTTC	CASSVGTSGSRYEQYF
14	many	TRBV27	TRBJ2-1	-	TGTGCCAGCCGACCGGCAGGAAGCTGGTATGAGCAGTTCTTC	CASRPAGSWYEQFF
16	many	TRBV6-5	TRBJ1-2	-	TGTGCCAGCAGTCCCCCTTCGCCCGGGTTCAACTATGGCTACACCTTC	CASSPPSPGFNYGYTF
13	-	TRBV11-2	TRBJ1-1	-	TGTGCCAGCGGGCCAGGGGTGAACACTGAAGCTTTCTTT	CASGPGVNTEAFF
22	many	TRBV5-1	TRBJ2-1	TRBD2	TGCGCCAGCAGCTCGCCCGGCCGGCCGGGACTAGCGGGTCAAACGTCATACAATGAGCAGTTCTTC	CASSSPGRPGLAGQTSYNEQFF
15	many	TRBV7-3	TRBJ1-2	-	TGTGCCAGCAGCTTAAGTAGGGATATTACGGATGGCTACACCTTC	CASSLSRDITDGYTF
15	many	TRBV6-1	TRBJ2-7	-	TGTGCCAGCAGTGCGTCGGCGGGATCGAATTACGAGCAGTACTTC	CASSASAGSNYEQYF
15	many	TRBV20-1	TRBJ2-3	-	TGCAGTGCTATGGGCCAAACCCTTAGCACAGATACGCAGTATTTT	CSAMGQTLSTDTQYF
13	many	TRBV19	TRBJ2-2	-	TGTGCCAGTAGTAAGGACCAACTCGGGGAGCTGTTTTTT	CASSKDQLGELFF
15	-	TRBV7-8	TRBJ2-1	-	TGTGCCAGCACCCGGCGGAGGGATGCCTTTTATGAGCAGTTCTTC	CASTRRRDAFYEQFF
15	many	TRBV9	TRBJ2-1	-	TGTGCCAGCAGCGCAATAGCGGCATCTGGCAATGAGCAGTTCTTC	CASSAIAASGNEQFF
15	-	TRBV20-1	TRBJ2-4	TRBD2	TGCAGTGCCGAGCCGGGACTAGCGGGTAAAAACATTCAGTACTTC	CSAEPGLAGKNIQYF
15	few	TRBV7-9	TRBJ2-7	TRBD2	TGTGCCAGCAGTCACGGGACTAGCGGGAGGTACGAGCAGTACTTC	CASSHGTSGRYEQYF
15	many	TRBV30	TRBJ2-3	-	TGTGCCTGGAGTCGCGCTTATGCAAGCACAGATACGCAGTATTTT	CAWSRAYASTDTQYF
13	many	TRBV5-4	TRBJ2-7	-	TGTGCCAGCAGCGTGGAGCAGGGCCGAGAGCAGTACTTC	CASSVEQGREQYF
15	few	TRBV30	TRBJ1-1	TRBD1	TGTGCCTGGAAACGGGGACAGGGGGCGGGGGCTGAAGCTTTCTTT	CAWKRGQGAGAEAFF
16	many	TRBV6-4	TRBJ2-2	-	TGTGCCAGCAGTGACTCGCCTGGGACCGTTTCCGGGGAGCTGTTTTTT	CASSDSPGTVSGELFF
15	many	TRBV15	TRBJ2-5	TRBD2	TGTGCCACCACGGCTGCGGGAGGGCCTGGAGAGACCCAGTACTTC	CATTAAGGPGETQYF
14	many	TRBV10-3	TRBJ2-1	TRBD2	TGTGCCATCAGTGCACCGGGACTAGCTTTTGAGCAGTTCTTC	CAISAPGLAFEQFF
12	many	TRBV6-6	TRBJ2-7	-	TGTGCCAGCAGTCCCAGGGACTACGAGCAGTACTTC	CASSPRDYEQYF
14	many	TRBV5-1	TRBJ2-3	-	TGCGCCAGCAGCCCCCGGGACGGCTCGGATACGCAGTATTTT	CASSPRDGSDTQYF
16	many	TRBV12-3/TRBV12-4	TRBJ2-2	-	TGTGCCAGCACCAGCGGTCCCAGAGGGAACACCGGGGAGCTGTTTTTT	CASTSGPRGNTGELFF
13	many	TRBV18	TRBJ1-4	-	TGTGCCAGCTCACCGGATATAAATGAAAAACTGTTTTTT	CASSPDINEKLFF
12	many	TRBV29-1	TRBJ2-7	-	TGCAGCGTTGAAGGGGGAGGCTACGAGCAGTACTTC	CSVEGGGYEQYF
15	many	TRBV9	TRBJ1-4	-	TGTGCCAGCAGCGTAGTAGCAACCCCTAATGAAAAACTGTTTTTT	CASSVVATPNEKLFF
12	many	TRBV20-1	TRBJ2-7	TRBD1	TGCAGTGCTAGGAGGGGGCAGGACGAGCAGTACTTC	CSARRGQDEQYF
16	-	TRBV29-1	TRBJ2-2	-	TGCAGCGTTTCTCGGGGCAGGGGTGATGGCACCGGGGAGCTGTTTTTT	CSVSRGRGDGTGELFF
16	many	TRBV7-2	TRBJ1-4	-	TGTGCCAGCAGTCACTTGGGGGGAGCAACTAATGAAAAACTGTTTTTT	CASSHLGGATNEKLFF
16	few	TRBV7-2	TRBJ2-1	TRBD2	TGTGCCAGCAGCCCCCGTAGCGGGAGCTCCTACAATGAGCAGTTCTTC	CASSPRSGSSYNEQFF
18	many	TRBV5-6	TRBJ2-1	TRBD2	TGTGCCAGCAGCCCGACCTCCACCCTAGCGGGAGGAGGCAATGAGCAGTTCTTC	CASSPTSTLAGGGNEQFF
15	many	TRBV20-1	TRBJ2-4	-	TGCAGTGCTAGAGATAATCGGCAAGCCAAAAACATTCAGTACTTC	CSARDNRQAKNIQYF
14	many	TRBV6-1	TRBJ2-3	-	TGTGCCACCCACGCGGGCGGTGACACAGATACGCAGTATTTT	CATHAGGDTDTQYF
13	few	TRBV9	TRBJ1-1	-	TGTGCCAGCAGCCGTAACGGAGTCCCTGAAGCTTTCTTT	CASSRNGVPEAFF
15	many	TRBV25-1	TRBJ2-3	TRBD1	TGTGCCAGCAGTGAGGTGGACAGGGATAAAGATACGCAGTATTTT	CASSEVDRDKDTQYF
14	many	TRBV15	TRBJ1-3	-	TGTGCCACCAGCAGAGGAGGGACATTAGCCACCATATATTTT	CATSRGGTLATIYF